This T cell receptor beta chain was obtained from a study of cytomegalovirus exposure and HLA in healthy donors. CDR1 and CDR2 from the germline V gene are SQVTM and ANQGSEA. CDR3 size: 13 residues. Losses at the gene ends were 3 bases for V and 7 bases for J; bases not matched to a gene: 4. Study-wide points: Presence/absence analyses took donor sequencing depth as roughly uniform. Researchers counted 164 TCR beta chains as cytomegalovirus-associated. The likely explanation for a cluster of highly shared sequence variants was sequencing artifact. A later analysis reported that several of the most significant clusters appeared to be linked to common viral pathogens, among them Epstein-Barr virus.

Regarding this clone: Its antigen is unidentified.

Primers included in the PCR were 60 Vbeta and 13 Jbeta primers. Assay used: immunoSEQ multiplex PCR; TCRdb lists only in-frame clones, some missing. The profile shows 150,000 to 160,000 clones, approximately 80% of them singletons. The rearrangement uses TRBV29-1 and TRBJ2-2, with 8 bases fitting TRBD1. This TCR was sampled from a man aged 30 to 39 in good health and CMV-seropositive. Material for sequencing was PBMCs. This CDR3 reads CSVDRGRGGELFF. CDR3 coding DNA: TGCAGCGTTGACAGGGGGCGAGGCGGGGAGCTGTTTTTT.